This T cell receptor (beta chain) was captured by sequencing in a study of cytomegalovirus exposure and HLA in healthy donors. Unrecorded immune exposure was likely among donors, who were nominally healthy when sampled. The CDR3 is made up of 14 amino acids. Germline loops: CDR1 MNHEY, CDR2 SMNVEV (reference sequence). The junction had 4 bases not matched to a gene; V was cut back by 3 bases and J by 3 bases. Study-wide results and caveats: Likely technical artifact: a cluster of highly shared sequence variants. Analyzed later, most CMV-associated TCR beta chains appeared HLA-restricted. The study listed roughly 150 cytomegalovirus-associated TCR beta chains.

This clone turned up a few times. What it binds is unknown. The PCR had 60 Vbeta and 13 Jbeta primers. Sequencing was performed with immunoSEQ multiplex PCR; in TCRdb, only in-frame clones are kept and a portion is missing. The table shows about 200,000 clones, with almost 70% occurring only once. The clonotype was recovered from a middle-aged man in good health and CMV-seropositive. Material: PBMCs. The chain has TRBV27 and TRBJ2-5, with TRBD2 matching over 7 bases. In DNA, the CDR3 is TGTGCCAGCAGTTTCCTAGCGGAGAAAGAGACCCAGTACTTC. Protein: CASSFLAEKETQYF.